This T cell receptor (beta chain) emerged from a study of OX40 agonist ivuxolimab in advanced cancers. The study's findings and limits: At doses 0.1 to 3.0 mg/kg, CD4+ and CD8+ clones expanded.

Sequencing used immunoSEQ multiplex PCR; TCRdb keeps in-frame clones, though not all of them. The sample has some 59,000 clones; 87% are singletons. CDR1 PRHDT and CDR2 FYEKMQ come from the germline V gene (reference sequence). The trim removed 5 bases at V and 3 bases at J, leaving 8 bases unmatched. The CDR3 is made up of 15 amino acids. The sample holds one count of this clone. The antigen remains undetermined. This sequence joins TRBV13 and TRBJ2-7; 9 bases agree with TRBD1. This TCR came from an adult with an advanced solid tumor such as melanoma, head and neck, liver or kidney cancer. This specimen consisted of CD4+ or CD8+ T cells sorted from blood, obtained in a trial of the OX40 agonist ivuxolimab. The CDR3 is CASSVWGQGLYEQYF. In DNA, the CDR3 is TGTGCCAGCAGCGTGTGGGGACAGGGCCTCTACGAGCAGTACTTC.